This is a list of T cell receptor beta chains from one sample in a study of T-cell memory formation after mild COVID-19. TCRdb analysed the 5' RACE reads with MiXCR anew, one entry per CDR3 protein. Here the sample spans fewer than 300,000 distinct CDR3 sequences, 16% being singletons. The sequenced sample was PBMCs or a T cell subset sorted from them (not recorded which). These receptors came from a man between 18 and 35 years old who had mild COVID-19 (a few samples of this study predate the infection). Cell type and time point are not known. The CDR3 runs from the conserved cysteine through the conserved F or W. Fields, in order: D gene, clone size, V gene, J gene, CDR3 protein, CDR3 DNA. D genes are given only for firm matches. Clone size is given for some rows only: seen once, a few or many times, or a class if the clone is expanded.

d_gene: .
abundance: .
v_gene: TRBV5-5
j_gene: TRBJ1-1
CDR3aa: CASSLGDLNTEAFF
CDR3nt: TGTGCCAGCAGCTTGGGGGACCTGAACACTGAAGCTTTCTTT

d_gene: TRBD2
abundance: .
v_gene: TRBV5-5
j_gene: TRBJ2-5
CDR3aa: CASLPLAGGRETQYF
CDR3nt: TGTGCCAGTCTCCCCCTAGCGGGGGGCCGGGAGACCCAGTACTTC

d_gene: .
abundance: .
v_gene: TRBV12-3/TRBV12-4
j_gene: TRBJ1-1
CDR3aa: CASSLWGGTEAFF
CDR3nt: TGTGCCAGCAGTTTATGGGGGGGCACTGAAGCTTTCTTT

d_gene: .
abundance: many
v_gene: TRBV20-1
j_gene: TRBJ1-5
CDR3aa: CSARDWGGGQPQHF
CDR3nt: TGCAGTGCTAGAGATTGGGGTGGAGGGCAGCCCCAGCATTTT

d_gene: .
abundance: .
v_gene: TRBV9
j_gene: TRBJ2-3
CDR3aa: CASTRSGPSDTQYF
CDR3nt: TGTGCCAGCACCCGAAGTGGGCCCTCAGATACGCAGTATTTT

d_gene: .
abundance: .
v_gene: TRBV18
j_gene: TRBJ2-4
CDR3aa: CASSSAGAAKNIQYF
CDR3nt: TGTGCCAGCTCTAGCGCGGGGGCAGCCAAAAACATTCAGTACTTC

d_gene: .
abundance: many
v_gene: TRBV10-2
j_gene: TRBJ2-1
CDR3aa: CASSEWGEGGEQFF
CDR3nt: TGCGCCAGCAGTGAGTGGGGGGAAGGAGGTGAGCAGTTCTTC

d_gene: TRBD2
abundance: .
v_gene: TRBV7-6
j_gene: TRBJ2-1
CDR3aa: CASSGAGTSGGDNEQFF
CDR3nt: TGTGCCAGCAGCGGAGCCGGGACTAGCGGGGGGGACAATGAGCAGTTCTTC

d_gene: .
abundance: few
v_gene: TRBV6-6
j_gene: TRBJ1-2
CDR3aa: CASSYSFGGGGVYGYTF
CDR3nt: TGTGCCAGCAGTTACTCGTTTGGGGGGGGAGGAGTCTATGGCTACACCTTC

d_gene: TRBD2
abundance: .
v_gene: TRBV29-1
j_gene: TRBJ2-3
CDR3aa: CSVEGSASGSTDTQYF
CDR3nt: TGCAGCGTTGAGGGCTCGGCTAGCGGGTCCACAGATACGCAGTATTTT

d_gene: TRBD1
abundance: .
v_gene: TRBV6-5
j_gene: TRBJ1-4
CDR3aa: CASSHLTGINEKLFF
CDR3nt: TGTGCCAGCAGTCACTTGACAGGGATTAATGAAAAACTGTTTTTT

d_gene: .
abundance: many
v_gene: TRBV5-1
j_gene: TRBJ2-1
CDR3aa: CASTPGSGEQFF
CDR3nt: TGCGCCAGCACCCCAGGGTCGGGTGAGCAGTTCTTC

d_gene: .
abundance: few
v_gene: TRBV5-4
j_gene: TRBJ2-5
CDR3aa: CASSGNAGYQETQYF
CDR3nt: TGTGCCAGCAGTGGGAACGCGGGGTACCAAGAGACCCAGTACTTC

d_gene: TRBD1
abundance: few
v_gene: TRBV6-1
j_gene: TRBJ1-4
CDR3aa: CASRRQGAPTLSEKLFF
CDR3nt: TGTGCCAGCAGGCGACAGGGGGCGCCTACCTTAAGCGAAAAACTGTTTTTT

d_gene: TRBD2
abundance: .
v_gene: TRBV7-6
j_gene: TRBJ2-7
CDR3aa: CASSLSSGYSYEQYF
CDR3nt: TGTGCCAGCAGCTTATCTAGCGGGTACTCCTACGAGCAGTACTTC

d_gene: .
abundance: .
v_gene: TRBV4-1
j_gene: TRBJ2-4
CDR3aa: CASSQGQGMKNIQYF
CDR3nt: TGCGCCAGCAGCCAAGGTCAGGGAATGAAAAACATTCAGTACTTC

d_gene: .
abundance: .
v_gene: TRBV11-2
j_gene: TRBJ1-1
CDR3aa: CASSFSANTEAFF
CDR3nt: TGTGCCAGCAGCTTTTCAGCAAACACTGAAGCTTTCTTT

d_gene: TRBD1
abundance: .
v_gene: TRBV5-1
j_gene: TRBJ1-1
CDR3aa: CASSADRANTEAFF
CDR3nt: TGCGCCAGCAGTGCCGACAGGGCGAACACTGAAGCTTTCTTT

d_gene: .
abundance: few
v_gene: TRBV14
j_gene: TRBJ2-3
CDR3aa: CASSHLGAGTQYF
CDR3nt: TGTGCCAGCAGCCATCTCGGGGCCGGGACGCAGTATTTT

d_gene: .
abundance: many
v_gene: TRBV7-2
j_gene: TRBJ2-2
CDR3aa: CASSRGRGDWSGELFF
CDR3nt: TGTGCCAGCAGCCGAGGACGAGGTGATTGGTCCGGGGAGCTGTTTTTT

d_gene: .
abundance: .
v_gene: TRBV18
j_gene: TRBJ1-6
CDR3aa: CASSVDSSYNSPLHF
CDR3nt: TGTGCCAGCTCAGTGGACAGCTCCTATAATTCACCCCTCCACTTT

d_gene: .
abundance: few
v_gene: TRBV14
j_gene: TRBJ2-1
CDR3aa: CASSQVAGSYNEQFF
CDR3nt: TGTGCCAGCAGCCAAGTCGCAGGCTCCTACAATGAGCAGTTCTTC

d_gene: .
abundance: few
v_gene: TRBV5-5
j_gene: TRBJ2-3
CDR3aa: CASSSSIPDTQYF
CDR3nt: TGTGCCAGCAGCTCCTCCATACCAGATACGCAGTATTTT